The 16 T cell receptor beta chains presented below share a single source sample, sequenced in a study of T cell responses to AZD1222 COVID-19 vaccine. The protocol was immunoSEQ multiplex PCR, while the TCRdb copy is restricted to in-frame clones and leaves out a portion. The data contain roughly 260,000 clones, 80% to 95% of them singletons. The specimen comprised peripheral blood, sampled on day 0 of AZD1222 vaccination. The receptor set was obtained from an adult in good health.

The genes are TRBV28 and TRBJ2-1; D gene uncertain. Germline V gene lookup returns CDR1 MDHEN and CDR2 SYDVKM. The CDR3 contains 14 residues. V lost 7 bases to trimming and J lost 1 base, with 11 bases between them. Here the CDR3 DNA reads TGTGCCAGCAAAGCGACACAATCCTACAATGAGCAGTTCTTC. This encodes CASKATQSYNEQFF.

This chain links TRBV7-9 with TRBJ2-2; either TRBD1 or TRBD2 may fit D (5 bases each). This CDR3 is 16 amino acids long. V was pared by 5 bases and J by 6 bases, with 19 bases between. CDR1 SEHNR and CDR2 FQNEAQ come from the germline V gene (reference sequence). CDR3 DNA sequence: TGTGCCAGCAGCCCCGGGACGGGGTCCCCCCCCGGGGAGCTGTTTTTT. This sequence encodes CASSPGTGSPPGELFF.

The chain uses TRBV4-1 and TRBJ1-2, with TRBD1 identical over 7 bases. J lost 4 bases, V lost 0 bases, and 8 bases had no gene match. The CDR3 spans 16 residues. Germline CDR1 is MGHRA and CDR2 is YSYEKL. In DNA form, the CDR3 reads TGCGCCAGCAGCCAAGATGTGACAGGGTACAGCTATGGCTACACCTTC. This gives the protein CASSQDVTGYSYGYTF.

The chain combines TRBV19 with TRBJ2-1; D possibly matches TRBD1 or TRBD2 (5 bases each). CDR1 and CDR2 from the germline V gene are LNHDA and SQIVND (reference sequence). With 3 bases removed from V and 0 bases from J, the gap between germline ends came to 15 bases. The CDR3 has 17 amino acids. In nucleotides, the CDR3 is TGTGCCAGTAGTATCTGGGACCGCCGGAGCTCCTACAATGAGCAGTTCTTC. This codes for CASSIWDRRSSYNEQFF.

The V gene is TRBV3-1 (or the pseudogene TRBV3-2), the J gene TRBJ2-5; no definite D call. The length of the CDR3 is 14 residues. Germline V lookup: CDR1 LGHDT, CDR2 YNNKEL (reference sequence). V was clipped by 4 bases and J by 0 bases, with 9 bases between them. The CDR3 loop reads CASSLRRYQETQYF. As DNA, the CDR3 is TGTGCCAGCAGCCTAAGAAGGTACCAAGAGACCCAGTACTTC.

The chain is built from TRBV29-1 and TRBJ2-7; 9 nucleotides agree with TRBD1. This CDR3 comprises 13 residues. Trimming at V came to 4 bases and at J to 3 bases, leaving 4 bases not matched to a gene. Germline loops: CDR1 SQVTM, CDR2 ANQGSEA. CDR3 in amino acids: CSVAEDRGYEQYF. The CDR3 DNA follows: TGCAGCGTTGCCGAGGACAGGGGCTACGAGCAGTACTTC.

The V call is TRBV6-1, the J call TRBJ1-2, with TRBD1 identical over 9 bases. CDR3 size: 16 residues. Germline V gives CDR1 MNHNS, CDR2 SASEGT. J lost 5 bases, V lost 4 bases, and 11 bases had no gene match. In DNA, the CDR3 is TGTGCCAGCAGTGTGTTCCGGGGACAGGGCGATTATGGCTACACCTTC. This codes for CASSVFRGQGDYGYTF.

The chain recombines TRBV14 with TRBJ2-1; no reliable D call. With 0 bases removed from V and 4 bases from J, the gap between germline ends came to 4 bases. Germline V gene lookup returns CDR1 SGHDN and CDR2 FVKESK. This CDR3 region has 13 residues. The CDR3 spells CASSQDGYNEQFF. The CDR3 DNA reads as TGTGCCAGCAGCCAAGATGGATACAATGAGCAGTTCTTC.

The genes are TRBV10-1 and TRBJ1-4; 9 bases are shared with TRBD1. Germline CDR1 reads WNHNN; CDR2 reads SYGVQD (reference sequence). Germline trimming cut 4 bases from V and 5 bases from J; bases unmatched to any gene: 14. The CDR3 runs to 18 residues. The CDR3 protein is CASSVILGTGYENEKLFF. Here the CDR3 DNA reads TGCGCCAGCAGTGTAATACTCGGGACAGGGTACGAAAATGAAAAACTGTTTTTT.

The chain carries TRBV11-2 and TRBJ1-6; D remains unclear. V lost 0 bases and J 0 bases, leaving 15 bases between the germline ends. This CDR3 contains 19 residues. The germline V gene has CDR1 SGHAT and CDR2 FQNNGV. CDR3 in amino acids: CASSLDLVLSSSYNSPLHF. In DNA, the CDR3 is TGTGCCAGCAGCTTAGATCTGGTTCTGTCGAGCTCCTATAATTCACCCCTCCACTTT.

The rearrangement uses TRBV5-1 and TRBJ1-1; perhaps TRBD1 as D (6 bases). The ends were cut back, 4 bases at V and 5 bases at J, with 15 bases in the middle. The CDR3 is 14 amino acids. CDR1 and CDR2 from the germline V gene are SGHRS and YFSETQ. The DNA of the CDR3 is TGCGCCAGCAGCGCATCCGGACAGTTGACTGAAGCTTTCTTT. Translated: CASSASGQLTEAFF.

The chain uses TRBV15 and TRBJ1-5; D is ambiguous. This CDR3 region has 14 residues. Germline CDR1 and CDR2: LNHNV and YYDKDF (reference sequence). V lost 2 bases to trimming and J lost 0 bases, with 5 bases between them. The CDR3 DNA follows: TGTGCCACCAGCAGAAGTTATAGCAATCAGCCCCAGCATTTT. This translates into CATSRSYSNQPQHF. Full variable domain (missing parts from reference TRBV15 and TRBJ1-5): DAMVIQNPRYQVTQFGKPVTLSCSQTLNHNVMYWYQQKSSQAPKLLFHYYDKDFNNEADTPDNFQSRRPNTSFCFLDIRSPGLGDTAMYLCATSRSYSNQPQHFGDGTRLSIL.

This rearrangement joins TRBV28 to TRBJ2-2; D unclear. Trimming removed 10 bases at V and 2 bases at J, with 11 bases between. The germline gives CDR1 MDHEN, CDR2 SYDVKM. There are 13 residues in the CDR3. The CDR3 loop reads CATANINTGELFF. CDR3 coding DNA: TGTGCCACCGCGAATATAAACACCGGGGAGCTGTTTTTT.

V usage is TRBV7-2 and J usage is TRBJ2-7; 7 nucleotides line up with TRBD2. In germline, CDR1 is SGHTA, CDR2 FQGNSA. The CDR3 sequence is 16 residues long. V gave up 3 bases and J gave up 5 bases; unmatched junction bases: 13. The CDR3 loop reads CASSLGRERSLHEQYF. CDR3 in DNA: TGTGCCAGCAGCTTGGGGCGGGAGAGGTCGCTCCACGAGCAGTACTTC.

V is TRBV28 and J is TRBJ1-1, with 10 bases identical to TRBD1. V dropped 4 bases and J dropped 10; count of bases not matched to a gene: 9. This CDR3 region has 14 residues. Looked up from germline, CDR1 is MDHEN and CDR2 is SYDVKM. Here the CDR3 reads CASSSTGGSLRAFF. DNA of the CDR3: TGTGCCAGCAGTTCGACAGGGGGCTCGTTAAGAGCTTTCTTT.

This CDR3 is CASSSTRGHGYTF. In nucleotides, the CDR3 is TGTGCCAGCAGCTCCACCCGGGGCCATGGCTACACCTTC. The rearrangement links TRBV7-8 to TRBJ1-2; possibly TRBD1 for D (5 bases). V lost 4 bases and J 6 bases, leaving 12 bases between the germline ends. The CDR3 consists of 13 residues. Germline CDR1 is SGHVS and CDR2 is FQNEAQ. Full variable domain (outside the CDR3, taken from reference TRBV7-8 and TRBJ1-2): GAGVSQSPRYKVAKRGQDVALRCDPISGHVSLFWYQQALGQGPEFLTYFQNEAQLDKSGLPSDRFFAERPEGSVSTLKIQRTQQEDSAVYLCASSSTRGHGYTFGSGTRLTVV.